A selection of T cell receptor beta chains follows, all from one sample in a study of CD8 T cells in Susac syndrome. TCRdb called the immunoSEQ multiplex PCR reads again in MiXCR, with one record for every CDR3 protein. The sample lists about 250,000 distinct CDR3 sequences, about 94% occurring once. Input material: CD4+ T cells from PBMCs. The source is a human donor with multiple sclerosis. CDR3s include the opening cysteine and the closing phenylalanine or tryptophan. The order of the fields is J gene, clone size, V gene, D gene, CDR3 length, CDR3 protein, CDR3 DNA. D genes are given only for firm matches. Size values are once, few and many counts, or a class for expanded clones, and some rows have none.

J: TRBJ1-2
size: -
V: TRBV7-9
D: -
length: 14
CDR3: CASSLGGVSYGYTF
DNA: TGTGCCAGCAGCTTAGGAGGGGTCAGCTATGGCTACACCTTC

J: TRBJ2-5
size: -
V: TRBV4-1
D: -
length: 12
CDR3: CASSQAPGTQYF
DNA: TGCGCCAGCAGCCAAGCCCCGGGGACCCAGTACTTC

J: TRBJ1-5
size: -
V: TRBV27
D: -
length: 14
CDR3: CASRSGTENQPQHF
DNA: TGTGCCAGCAGGTCCGGGACGGAGAATCAGCCCCAGCATTTT

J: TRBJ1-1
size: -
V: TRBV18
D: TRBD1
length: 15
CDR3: CASSEGQGVGTEAFF
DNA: TGTGCCAGCTCAGAGGGACAGGGGGTCGGGACTGAAGCTTTCTTT

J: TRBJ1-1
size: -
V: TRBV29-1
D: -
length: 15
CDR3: CSVGQRQSMGTEAFF
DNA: TGCAGCGTTGGTCAACGACAATCAATGGGGACTGAAGCTTTCTTT

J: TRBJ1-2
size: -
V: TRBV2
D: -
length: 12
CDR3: CASSDDPYGYTF
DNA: TGTGCCAGCAGCGACGACCCATATGGCTACACCTTC

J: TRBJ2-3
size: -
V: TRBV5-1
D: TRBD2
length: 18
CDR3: CASSPSSGLAGRGDTQYF
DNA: TGCGCCAGCAGCCCGTCCTCCGGACTAGCGGGCCGCGGAGATACGCAGTATTTT

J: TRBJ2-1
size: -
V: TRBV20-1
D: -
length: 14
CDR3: CSAGYFGRDNEQFF
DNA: TGCAGTGCTGGATACTTTGGTAGGGACAATGAGCAGTTCTTC

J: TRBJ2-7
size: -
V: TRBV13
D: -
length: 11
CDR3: CASSFRNEQYF
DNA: TGTGCCAGCAGCTTTAGGAACGAGCAGTACTTC

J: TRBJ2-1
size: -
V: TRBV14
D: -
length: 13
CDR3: CASSQEQYNEQFF
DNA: TGTGCCAGCAGCCAAGAACAGTACAATGAGCAGTTCTTC

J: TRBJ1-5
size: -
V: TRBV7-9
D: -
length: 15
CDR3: CASSPSGNSNQPQHF
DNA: TGTGCCAGCAGCCCGTCAGGGAATAGCAATCAGCCCCAGCATTTT

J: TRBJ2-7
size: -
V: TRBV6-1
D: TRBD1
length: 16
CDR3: CASSGRRDSGPYEQYF
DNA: TGTGCCAGCAGTGGCCGCCGGGACAGCGGCCCCTACGAGCAGTACTTC

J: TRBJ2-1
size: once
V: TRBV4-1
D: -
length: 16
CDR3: CASSHPVVDKGNEQFF
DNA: TGCGCCAGCAGCCACCCTGTCGTAGACAAGGGCAATGAGCAGTTCTTC

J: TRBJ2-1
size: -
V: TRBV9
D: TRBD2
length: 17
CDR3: CASSAMGGLAGYNEQFF
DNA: TGTGCCAGCAGCGCGATGGGGGGACTAGCGGGGTACAATGAGCAGTTCTTC

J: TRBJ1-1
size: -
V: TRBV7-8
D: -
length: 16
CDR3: CASSLPNSQGNTEAFF
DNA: TGTGCCAGCAGCTTACCCAATTCACAGGGAAACACTGAAGCTTTCTTT

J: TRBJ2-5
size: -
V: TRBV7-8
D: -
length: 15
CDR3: CASSLDELFQETQYF
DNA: TGTGCCAGCAGCTTAGACGAGCTCTTCCAAGAGACCCAGTACTTC

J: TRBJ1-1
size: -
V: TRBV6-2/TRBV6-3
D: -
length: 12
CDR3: CASSYPEDEAFF
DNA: TGTGCCAGCAGTTACCCCGAGGACGAAGCTTTCTTT

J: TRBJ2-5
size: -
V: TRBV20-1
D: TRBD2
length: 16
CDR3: CSARARLAGMPETQYF
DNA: TGCAGTGCTAGAGCGAGACTAGCGGGGATGCCAGAGACCCAGTACTTC

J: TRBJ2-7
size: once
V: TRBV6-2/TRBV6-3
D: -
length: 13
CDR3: CASTRDILYEQYF
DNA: TGTGCCAGCACTAGGGACATCCTATACGAGCAGTACTTC

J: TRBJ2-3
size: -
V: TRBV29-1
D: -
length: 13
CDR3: CSVYNRYTDTQYF
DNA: TGCAGCGTCTACAACAGATACACAGATACGCAGTATTTT

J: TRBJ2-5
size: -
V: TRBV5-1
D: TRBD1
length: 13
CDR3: CASSWGQSETQYF
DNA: TGCGCCAGCAGCTGGGGACAGTCAGAGACCCAGTACTTC

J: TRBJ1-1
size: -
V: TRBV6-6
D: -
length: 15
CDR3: CASSPPRVVGTEAFF
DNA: TGTGCCAGCAGTCCCCCCAGGGTCGTGGGCACTGAAGCTTTCTTT

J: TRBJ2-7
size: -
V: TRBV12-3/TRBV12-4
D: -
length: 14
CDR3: CASSLARLSYEQYF
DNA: TGTGCCAGCAGTTTGGCTAGACTCTCCTACGAGCAGTACTTC

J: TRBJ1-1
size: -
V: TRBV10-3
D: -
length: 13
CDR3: CAISAALGSEAFF
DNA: TGTGCCATCAGCGCAGCCTTGGGGAGTGAAGCTTTCTTT

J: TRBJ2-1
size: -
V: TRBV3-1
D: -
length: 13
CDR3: CASSQDLAREQFF
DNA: TGTGCCAGCAGCCAAGATCTGGCACGGGAGCAGTTCTTC

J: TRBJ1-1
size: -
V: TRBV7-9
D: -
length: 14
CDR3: CASSLGGRDTEAFF
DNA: TGTGCCAGCAGCTTAGGTGGAAGGGATACTGAAGCTTTCTTT

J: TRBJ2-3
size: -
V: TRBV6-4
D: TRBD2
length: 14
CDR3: CASPTSGTPDTQYF
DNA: TGTGCCAGCCCGACTAGCGGGACCCCAGATACGCAGTATTTT

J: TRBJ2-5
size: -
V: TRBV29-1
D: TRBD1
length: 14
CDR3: CSVSGQGVVETQYF
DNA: TGCAGCGTTTCGGGGCAGGGGGTAGTGGAGACCCAGTACTTC

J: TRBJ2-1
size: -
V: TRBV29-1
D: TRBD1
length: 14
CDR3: CSVASWTGANEQFF
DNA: TGCAGCGTTGCTTCCTGGACAGGCGCCAATGAGCAGTTCTTC

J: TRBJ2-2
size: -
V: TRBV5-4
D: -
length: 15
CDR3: CASSLQQGFTGELFF
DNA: TGTGCCAGCAGCTTGCAACAGGGATTCACCGGGGAGCTGTTTTTT

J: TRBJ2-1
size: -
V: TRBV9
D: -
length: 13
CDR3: CASSNAPSREQFF
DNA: TGTGCCAGCAGCAACGCCCCTTCCAGGGAGCAGTTCTTC

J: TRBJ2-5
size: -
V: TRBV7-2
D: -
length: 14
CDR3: CASSLAGGSETQYF
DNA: TGTGCCAGCAGCTTAGCCGGGGGTTCAGAGACCCAGTACTTC

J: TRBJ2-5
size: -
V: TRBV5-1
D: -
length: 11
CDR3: CASSLDQTQYF
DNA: TGCGCCAGCAGCTTGGACCAGACCCAGTACTTC

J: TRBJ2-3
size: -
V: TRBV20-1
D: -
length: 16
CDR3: CSASPPLGGRTDTQYF
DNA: TGCAGTGCTAGCCCCCCCCTAGGCGGCCGCACAGATACGCAGTATTTT

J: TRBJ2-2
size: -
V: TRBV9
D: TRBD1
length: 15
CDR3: CASSRGQGNTGELFF
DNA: TGTGCCAGCAGTCGGGGACAGGGCAACACCGGGGAGCTGTTTTTT

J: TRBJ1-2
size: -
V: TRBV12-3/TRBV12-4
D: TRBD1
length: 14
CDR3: CASSLGQGWYGYTF
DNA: TGTGCCAGCAGTTTAGGACAGGGGTGGTATGGCTACACCTTC

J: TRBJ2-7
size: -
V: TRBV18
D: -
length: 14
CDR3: CASSPSGVSYEQYF
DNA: TGTGCCAGCTCACCGTCAGGGGTTTCCTACGAGCAGTACTTC

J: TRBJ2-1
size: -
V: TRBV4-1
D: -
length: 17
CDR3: CASSQEKGVGTSNEQFF
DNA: TGCGCCAGCAGCCAAGAAAAAGGGGTAGGGACGTCAAATGAGCAGTTCTTC

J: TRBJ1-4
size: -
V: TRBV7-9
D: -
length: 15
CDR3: CASSPTSRVNEKLFF
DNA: TGTGCCAGCAGCCCCACCTCAAGGGTTAATGAAAAACTGTTTTTT